This T cell receptor (beta chain) is from a study of CXCR3-negative and CXCR3-positive naive CD8 T cells. Study-wide results and caveats: Freshly isolated PBMCs were used in most assays, given partial CXCR3 loss after freezing. The TRBV-TRBJ usage of naive CXCR3-negative and CXCR3-positive cells was similar, but that of memory cells differed.

The TRB libraries of cDNA were built by UMI-labeled 5' RACE. Using the 5' RACE reads, TCRdb records one entry per CDR3 protein without DNA. The table lists over 100,000 distinct CDR3 sequences, with roughly 0.29% in the top ten. As for this clonotype: Its antigen is unknown.

This CDR3 has 13 residues. The germline CDR1 and CDR2 sequences are SQVTM and ANQGSEA. Sequenced: naive CXCR3- CD8+ T cells from blood. As for subset: CD45RO-CCR7+CD27+CD95- naive CD8+ T cells lacking CXCR3 (TNR3-). This rearrangement joins TRBV29-1 to TRBJ2-2; TCRdb returns TRBD2, unconfirmable since there is no DNA. The receptor was isolated from a human donor in good health. Some clones in this sample may be carry-over from other donors' samples. This chain's CDR3 is CSVDGGYTGELFF.